Sequencing of this TCR beta chain was carried out in a study of CD8 T cells in ankylosing spondylitis. TCRdb processed the 5' RACE reads anew with MiXCR; each CDR3 protein has one entry. The table lists approximately 300,000 distinct CDR3 sequences, less than 25% of them singletons. This CDR3 has 13 amino acids. V was trimmed by 3 bases and J by 5 bases, leaving 13 bases between them. CDR1 and CDR2 (germline): SQVTM, ANQGSEA. Overall study findings and caveats: Matched ankylosing spondylitis synovial fluid reportedly contained a significantly enriched population of disease-linked clones.

This clonotype was counted many times. Its antigen is still unknown. This clonotype was obtained from a female donor with ankylosing spondylitis or in good health (not recorded which). The gene calls are TRBV29-1 and TRBJ1-2, with a weak D call TRBD1 (6 bases). The sample consisted of blood, either unsorted or a sorted T cell fraction (not recorded which). CDR3 bases: TGCAGCGTTGAGTTGGGGGCGGGGTATGGCTACACCTTC. Its protein is CSVELGAGYGYTF.